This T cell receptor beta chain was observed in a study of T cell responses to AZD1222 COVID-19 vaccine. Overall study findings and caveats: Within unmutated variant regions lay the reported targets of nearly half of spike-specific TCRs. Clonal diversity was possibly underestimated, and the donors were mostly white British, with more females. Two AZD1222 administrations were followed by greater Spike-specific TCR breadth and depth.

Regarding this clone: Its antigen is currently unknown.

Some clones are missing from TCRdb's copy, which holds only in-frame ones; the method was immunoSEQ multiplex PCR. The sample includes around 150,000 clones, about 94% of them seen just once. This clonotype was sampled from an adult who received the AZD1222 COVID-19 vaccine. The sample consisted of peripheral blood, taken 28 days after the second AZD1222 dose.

The DNA for the CDR3 is TGTGCCAGCAGCTTAGACAGGGCGGTCGAAAAACTGTTTTTT. Amino acid sequence: CASSLDRAVEKLFF. This sequence joins TRBV7-2 and TRBJ1-4, with TRBD1 as a possible D gene (6 bases). The germline V gene has CDR1 SGHTA and CDR2 FQGNSA. Trimming took off 1 base at V and 8 bases at J, with 11 bases between the two ends. The CDR3 is 14 amino acids.